These T cell receptor beta chains were read from a single sample in a study of blood T cells in healthy people across ages. In TCRdb, the 5' RACE reads were re-called with MiXCR into one record per CDR3 protein. The sample records roughly 500,000 distinct CDR3 sequences, roughly 28% being singletons. The sequencing input was blood. These receptors were taken from a woman aged 70 to 79 in good health. The CDR3 runs from the conserved cysteine through the conserved F or W. The order of the fields is D gene, V gene, J gene, clone size, CDR3 protein, CDR3 DNA. D genes are given only for firm matches. The listing skips clone size in some rows; elsewhere it reads once, few, many or a size class.

D: NA
V: TRBV12-3/TRBV12-4
J: TRBJ2-2
size: once
CDR3: CASRIQGNTGELFF
DNA: TGTGCCAGCAGGATACAGGGAAACACCGGGGAGCTGTTTTTT

D: NA
V: TRBV20-1
J: TRBJ1-2
size: NA
CDR3: CSAYKSGTTYGYTF
DNA: TGCAGTGCTTACAAGAGCGGGACGACCTATGGCTACACCTTC

D: NA
V: TRBV29-1
J: TRBJ2-5
size: few
CDR3: CSVQDRVRETQYF
DNA: TGCAGCGTCCAGGACAGAGTGAGAGAGACCCAGTACTTC

D: NA
V: TRBV9
J: TRBJ2-1
size: NA
CDR3: CASSARDPLSYNEQFF
DNA: TGTGCCAGCAGCGCGAGGGACCCGCTCTCCTACAATGAGCAGTTCTTC

D: TRBD1
V: TRBV20-1
J: TRBJ1-6
size: NA
CDR3: CSARVNRGQDSPLHF
DNA: TGCAGTGCTAGGGTAAACAGGGGGCAGGACTCACCCCTCCACTTT

D: TRBD1
V: TRBV3-1
J: TRBJ1-2
size: NA
CDR3: CASSQDWTGEGGYTF
DNA: TGTGCCAGCAGCCAAGATTGGACAGGGGAAGGTGGCTACACCTTC

D: TRBD2
V: TRBV6-2/TRBV6-3
J: TRBJ2-3
size: NA
CDR3: CASSFFSSGRTDTQYF
DNA: TGTGCCAGCAGTTTCTTTTCTAGCGGACGCACAGATACGCAGTATTTT

D: NA
V: TRBV7-3
J: TRBJ1-1
size: few
CDR3: CACSFGEGTEAFF
DNA: TGTGCCTGCAGCTTTGGGGAGGGCACTGAAGCTTTCTTT

D: NA
V: TRBV5-1
J: TRBJ1-4
size: few
CDR3: CASSETGQPSEKLFF
DNA: TGCGCCAGCAGCGAGACAGGACAGCCCTCCGAAAAACTGTTTTTT

D: NA
V: TRBV9
J: TRBJ1-2
size: NA
CDR3: CASSATPSRGGSGGYTF
DNA: TGTGCCAGCAGCGCAACCCCCTCCCGTGGGGGATCGGGTGGCTACACCTTC

D: NA
V: TRBV7-8
J: TRBJ2-5
size: many
CDR3: CASSSGPEETQYF
DNA: TGTGCCAGCAGCTCGGGACCCGAAGAGACCCAGTACTTC

D: NA
V: TRBV6-1
J: TRBJ2-5
size: NA
CDR3: CASSWSEETQYF
DNA: TGTGCCAGCAGTTGGTCCGAAGAGACCCAGTACTTC

D: TRBD1
V: TRBV4-1
J: TRBJ1-1
size: few
CDR3: CASSQEEGAYLFEAFF
DNA: TGCGCCAGCAGCCAAGAGGAGGGGGCGTATTTGTTTGAAGCTTTCTTT

D: TRBD2
V: TRBV5-1
J: TRBJ2-1
size: few
CDR3: CASSVGLAGAYNEQFF
DNA: TGCGCCAGCAGCGTTGGACTAGCGGGGGCCTACAATGAGCAGTTCTTC

D: TRBD1
V: TRBV12-3/TRBV12-4
J: TRBJ2-7
size: few
CDR3: CASRGSGTGQYEQYF
DNA: TGTGCCAGCAGGGGATCCGGGACAGGGCAATACGAGCAGTACTTC

D: NA
V: TRBV5-1
J: TRBJ2-2
size: NA
CDR3: CASKEGGNTGELFF
DNA: TGCGCCAGCAAGGAGGGGGGAAACACCGGGGAGCTGTTTTTT

D: NA
V: TRBV7-2
J: TRBJ1-2
size: NA
CDR3: CASSPFGQGEGYTF
DNA: TGTGCCAGCAGCCCCTTCGGGCAGGGAGAAGGCTACACCTTC

D: NA
V: TRBV5-1
J: TRBJ1-6
size: few
CDR3: CASSQIPGQTGSPLHF
DNA: TGCGCCAGCAGCCAAATCCCCGGGCAGACGGGTTCACCCCTCCACTTT

D: NA
V: TRBV4-3
J: TRBJ2-1
size: NA
CDR3: CASSQGLNEQFF
DNA: TGCGCCAGCAGCCAAGGACTCAATGAGCAGTTCTTC

D: NA
V: TRBV5-1
J: TRBJ2-5
size: NA
CDR3: CASSDPGQETQYF
DNA: TGCGCCAGCAGCGACCCTGGGCAAGAGACCCAGTACTTC

D: TRBD2
V: TRBV12-3/TRBV12-4
J: TRBJ2-5
size: many
CDR3: CASSLEGLGLTQYF
DNA: TGTGCCAGCAGTTTAGAGGGACTAGGATTGACCCAGTACTTC

D: NA
V: TRBV9
J: TRBJ2-1
size: few
CDR3: CASTVSSSYNEQFF
DNA: TGTGCCAGCACCGTCTCGAGCTCCTACAATGAGCAGTTCTTC

D: TRBD2
V: TRBV5-5
J: TRBJ2-2
size: NA
CDR3: CASSIAGGELTGELFF
DNA: TGTGCCAGCAGCATAGCGGGGGGGGAACTTACCGGGGAGCTGTTTTTT

D: NA
V: TRBV7-9
J: TRBJ1-2
size: few
CDR3: CASSFYDRFSGGYTF
DNA: TGTGCCAGCAGCTTCTATGACCGTTTCTCCGGCGGCTACACCTTC

D: NA
V: TRBV4-3
J: TRBJ1-2
size: few
CDR3: CASSYETATNYGYTF
DNA: TGCGCCAGCAGCTATGAGACGGCAACGAACTATGGCTACACCTTC

D: NA
V: TRBV6-1
J: TRBJ2-1
size: few
CDR3: CASTAGDAYNEQFF
DNA: TGTGCCAGCACGGCAGGGGACGCCTACAATGAGCAGTTCTTC

D: TRBD1
V: TRBV7-2
J: TRBJ2-4
size: NA
CDR3: CASSLRGQGGNIQYF
DNA: TGTGCCAGCAGCTTAAGAGGACAGGGTGGAAACATTCAGTACTTC

D: NA
V: TRBV6-5
J: TRBJ2-7
size: few
CDR3: CASSSGVGEAEQYF
DNA: TGTGCCAGCAGCTCAGGGGTCGGGGAGGCCGAGCAGTACTTC

D: NA
V: TRBV2
J: TRBJ2-5
size: NA
CDR3: CASKDGGVIETQYF
DNA: TGTGCCAGCAAGGACGGCGGGGTTATAGAGACCCAGTACTTC

D: NA
V: TRBV4-3
J: TRBJ2-7
size: NA
CDR3: CASSQVYGGAYEQYF
DNA: TGCGCCAGCAGCCAAGTGTACGGCGGGGCCTACGAGCAGTACTTC

D: TRBD1
V: TRBV4-3
J: TRBJ2-2
size: NA
CDR3: CASSQWDRGPGELFF
DNA: TGCGCCAGCAGCCAATGGGACAGGGGGCCCGGGGAGCTGTTTTTT

D: NA
V: TRBV6-5
J: TRBJ1-2
size: NA
CDR3: CASSLIGGEGYTF
DNA: TGTGCCAGCAGCCTTATTGGGGGAGAGGGCTACACCTTC

D: NA
V: TRBV29-1
J: TRBJ2-2
size: NA
CDR3: CSADAQGSGELFF
DNA: TGCAGCGCCGACGCACAGGGCTCCGGGGAGCTGTTTTTT

D: NA
V: TRBV21-1
J: TRBJ1-4
size: few
CDR3: CASSKRVHEKLFF
DNA: TGTGCCAGCAGCAAACGGGTACATGAAAAACTGTTTTTT

D: NA
V: TRBV7-8
J: TRBJ1-1
size: many
CDR3: CASSPITEAFF
DNA: TGTGCCAGCAGCCCGATCACTGAAGCTTTCTTT